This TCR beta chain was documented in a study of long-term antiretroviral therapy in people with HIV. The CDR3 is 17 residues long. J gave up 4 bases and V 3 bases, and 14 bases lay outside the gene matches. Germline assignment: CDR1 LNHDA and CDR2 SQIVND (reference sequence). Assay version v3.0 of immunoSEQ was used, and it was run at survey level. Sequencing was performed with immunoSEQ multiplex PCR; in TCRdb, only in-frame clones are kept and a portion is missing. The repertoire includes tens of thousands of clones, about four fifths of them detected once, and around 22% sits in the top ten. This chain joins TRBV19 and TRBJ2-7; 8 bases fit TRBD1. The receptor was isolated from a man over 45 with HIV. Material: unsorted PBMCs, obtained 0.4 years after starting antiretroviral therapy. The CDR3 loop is CASSMGYRGVLPYEQYF. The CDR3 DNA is TGTGCCAGTAGTATGGGGTACAGGGGGGTCCTACCTTACGAGCAGTACTTC.